The present T cell receptor beta chain was sequenced within a study of OX40 agonist ivuxolimab in advanced cancers. Findings of the study overall: Researchers did not determine the expanded peripheral T cells' antigen specificity. CD8+ T cells (on average) carried more expanded clones than CD4+ T cells. Some of the lowest clonal expansion was seen in partial responders at 0.1-3.0 mg/kg.

Using immunoSEQ multiplex PCR, the repertoire was profiled, and TCRdb retains in-frame clones only, with some absent. Among over 90,000 clones listed, approximately 93% were seen once. A remark on this clone: The antigen is undetermined.

From germline, CDR1 is SGDLS and CDR2 YYNGEE. V gave up 3 bases and J gave up 1 base; unmatched junction bases: 8. The length of the CDR3 is 16 residues. The material sequenced was CD4+ or CD8+ T cells sorted from blood, taken in a trial of the OX40 agonist ivuxolimab. This TCR was sampled from an adult with an advanced solid tumor such as melanoma, head and neck, liver or kidney cancer. This rearrangement joins TRBV9 to TRBJ1-1; 8 nucleotides agree with TRBD1. CDR3 amino acids: CASSAQGAVSNTEAFF. The CDR3, as DNA: TGTGCCAGCAGCGCGCAGGGGGCGGTTTCGAACACTGAAGCTTTCTTT.